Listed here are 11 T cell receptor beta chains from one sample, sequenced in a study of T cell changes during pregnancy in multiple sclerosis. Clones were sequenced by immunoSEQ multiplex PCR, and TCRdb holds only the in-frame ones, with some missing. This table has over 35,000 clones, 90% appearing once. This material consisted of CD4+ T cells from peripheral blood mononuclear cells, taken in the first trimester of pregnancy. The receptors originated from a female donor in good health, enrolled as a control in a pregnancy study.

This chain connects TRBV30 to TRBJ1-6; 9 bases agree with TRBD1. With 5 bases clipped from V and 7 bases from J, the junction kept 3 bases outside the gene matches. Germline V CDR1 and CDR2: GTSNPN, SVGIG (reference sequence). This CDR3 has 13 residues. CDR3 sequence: CAWGQGQNSPLHF. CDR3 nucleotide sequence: TGTGCCTGGGGACAGGGGCAAAATTCACCCCTCCACTTT.

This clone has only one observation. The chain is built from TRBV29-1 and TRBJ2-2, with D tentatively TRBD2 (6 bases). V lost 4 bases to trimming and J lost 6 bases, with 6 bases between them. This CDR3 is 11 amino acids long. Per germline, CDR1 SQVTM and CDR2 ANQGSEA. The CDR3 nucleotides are TGCAGCGTTGCGGGAGCCGGGGAGCTGTTTTTT. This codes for CSVAGAGELFF.

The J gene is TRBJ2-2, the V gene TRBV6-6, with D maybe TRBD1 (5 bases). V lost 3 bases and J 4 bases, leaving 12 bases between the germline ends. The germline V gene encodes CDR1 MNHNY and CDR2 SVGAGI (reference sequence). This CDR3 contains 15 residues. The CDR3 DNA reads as TGTGCCAGCAGTTATTGGCAGGGTGGCACCGGGGAGCTGTTTTTT. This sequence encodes CASSYWQGGTGELFF.

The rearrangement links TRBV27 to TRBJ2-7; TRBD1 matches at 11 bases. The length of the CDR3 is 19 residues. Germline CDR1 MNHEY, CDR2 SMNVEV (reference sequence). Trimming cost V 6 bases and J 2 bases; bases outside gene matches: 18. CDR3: CASSTLWTGGVSFPYEQYF. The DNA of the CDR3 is TGTGCCAGCAGCACGCTCTGGACAGGGGGCGTCTCCTTCCCCTACGAGCAGTACTTC.

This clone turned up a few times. This chain's CDR3 is CASSWGLLGYTF. CDR3 in DNA: TGTGCCAGCAGTTGGGGACTCTTGGGCTACACCTTC. This rearrangement joins TRBV28 to TRBJ1-2; D is possibly TRBD1 (5 bases). V gave up 4 bases and J gave up 8 bases, with 11 bases separating them. The germline CDR1 and CDR2 sequences are MDHEN and SYDVKM. The CDR3 sequence is 12 residues long.

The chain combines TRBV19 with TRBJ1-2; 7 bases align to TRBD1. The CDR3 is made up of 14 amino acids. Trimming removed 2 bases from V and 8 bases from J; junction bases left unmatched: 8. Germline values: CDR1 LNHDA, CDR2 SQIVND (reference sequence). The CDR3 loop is CASSIPTGRKGYTF. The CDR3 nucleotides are TGTGCCAGTAGTATACCGACAGGGAGGAAAGGCTACACCTTC.

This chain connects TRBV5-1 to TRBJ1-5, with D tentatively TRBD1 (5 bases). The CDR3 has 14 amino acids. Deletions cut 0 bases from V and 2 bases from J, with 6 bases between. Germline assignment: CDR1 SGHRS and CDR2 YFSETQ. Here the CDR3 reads CASSLGGRNQPQHF. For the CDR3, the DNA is TGCGCCAGCAGCTTGGGGGGCCGCAATCAGCCCCAGCATTTT.

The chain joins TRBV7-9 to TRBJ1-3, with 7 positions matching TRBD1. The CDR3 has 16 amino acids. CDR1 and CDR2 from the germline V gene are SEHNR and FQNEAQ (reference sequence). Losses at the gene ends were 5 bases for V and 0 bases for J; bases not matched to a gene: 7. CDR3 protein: CASSPGQPSSGNTIYF. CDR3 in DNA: TGTGCCAGCAGCCCGGGACAGCCGTCCTCTGGAAACACCATATATTTT.

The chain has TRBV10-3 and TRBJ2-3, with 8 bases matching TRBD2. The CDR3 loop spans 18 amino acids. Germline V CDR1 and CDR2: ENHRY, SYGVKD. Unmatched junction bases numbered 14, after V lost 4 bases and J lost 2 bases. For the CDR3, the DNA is TGTGCCATCAGTGGGGCGGGTACTAGCGGAGATCCCACAGATACGCAGTATTTT. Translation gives CAISGAGTSGDPTDTQYF.

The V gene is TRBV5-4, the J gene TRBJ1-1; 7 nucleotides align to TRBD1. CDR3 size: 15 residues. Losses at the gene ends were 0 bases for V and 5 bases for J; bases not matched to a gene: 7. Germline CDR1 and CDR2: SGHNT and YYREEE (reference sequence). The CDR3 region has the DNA TGTGCCAGCAGCTTGGGTGACAGGGTAGGGACTGAAGCTTTCTTT. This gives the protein CASSLGDRVGTEAFF.

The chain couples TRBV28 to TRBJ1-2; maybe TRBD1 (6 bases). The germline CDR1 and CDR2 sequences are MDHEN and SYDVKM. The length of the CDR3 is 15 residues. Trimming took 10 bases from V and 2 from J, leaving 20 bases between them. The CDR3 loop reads CAIPGPGQSNYGYTF. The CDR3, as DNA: TGTGCCATCCCTGGCCCGGGACAATCGAACTATGGCTACACCTTC.